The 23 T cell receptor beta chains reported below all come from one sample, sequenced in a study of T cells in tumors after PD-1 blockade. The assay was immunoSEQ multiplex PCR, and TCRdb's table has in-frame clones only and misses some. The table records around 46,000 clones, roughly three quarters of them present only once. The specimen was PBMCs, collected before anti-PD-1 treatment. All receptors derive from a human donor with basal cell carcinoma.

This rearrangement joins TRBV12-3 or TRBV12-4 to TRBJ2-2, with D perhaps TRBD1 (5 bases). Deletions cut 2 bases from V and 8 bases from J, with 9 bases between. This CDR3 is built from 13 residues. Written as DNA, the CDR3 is TGTGCCAGCAGTTTACGGCAGGGTGGGGAGCTGTTTTTT. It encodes CASSLRQGGELFF.

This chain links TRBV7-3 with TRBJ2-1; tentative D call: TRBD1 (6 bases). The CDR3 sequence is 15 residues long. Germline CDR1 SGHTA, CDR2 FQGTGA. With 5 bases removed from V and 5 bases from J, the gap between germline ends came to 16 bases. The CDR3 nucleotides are TGTGCCAGCAGCGAAGGGTCGTACAGGGACAATGAGCAGTTCTTC. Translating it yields CASSEGSYRDNEQFF. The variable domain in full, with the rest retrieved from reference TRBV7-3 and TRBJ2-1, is GAGVSQTPSNKVTEKGKYVELRCDPISGHTALYWYRQSLGQGPEFLIYFQGTGAADDSGLPNDRFFAVRPEGSVSTLKIQRTERGDSAVYLCASSEGSYRDNEQFFGPGTRLTVL.

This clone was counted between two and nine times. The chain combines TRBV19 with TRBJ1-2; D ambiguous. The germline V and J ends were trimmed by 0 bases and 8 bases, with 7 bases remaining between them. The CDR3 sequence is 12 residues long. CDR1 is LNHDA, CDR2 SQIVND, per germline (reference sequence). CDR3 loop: CASSIDLHGYTF. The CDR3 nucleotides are TGTGCCAGTAGTATAGATCTTCACGGCTACACCTTC.

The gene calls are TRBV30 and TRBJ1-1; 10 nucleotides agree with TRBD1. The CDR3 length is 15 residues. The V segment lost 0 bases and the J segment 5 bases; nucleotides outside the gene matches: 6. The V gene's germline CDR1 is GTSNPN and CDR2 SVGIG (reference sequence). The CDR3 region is CAWSVGRTGGTEAFF. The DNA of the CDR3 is TGTGCCTGGAGTGTGGGACGGACAGGGGGAACTGAAGCTTTCTTT.

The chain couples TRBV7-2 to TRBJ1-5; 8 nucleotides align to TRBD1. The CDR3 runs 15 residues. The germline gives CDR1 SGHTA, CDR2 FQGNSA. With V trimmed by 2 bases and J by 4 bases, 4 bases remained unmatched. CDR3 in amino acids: CASSLQGAGNQPQHF. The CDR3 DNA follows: TGTGCCAGCAGCTTACAGGGGGCTGGGAATCAGCCCCAGCATTTT.

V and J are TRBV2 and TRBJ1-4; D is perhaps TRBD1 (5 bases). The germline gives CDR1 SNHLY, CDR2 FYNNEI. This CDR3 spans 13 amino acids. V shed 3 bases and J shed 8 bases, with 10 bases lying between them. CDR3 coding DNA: TGTGCCAGCAGTGACCAGGGTGAAGAAAAACTGTTTTTT. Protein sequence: CASSDQGEEKLFF. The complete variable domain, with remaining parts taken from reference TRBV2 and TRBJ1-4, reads EPEVTQTPSHQVTQMGQEVILRCVPISNHLYFYWYRQILGQKVEFLVSFYNNEISEKSEIFDDQFSVERPDGSNFTLKIRSTKLEDSAMYFCASSDQGEEKLFFGSGTQLSVL.

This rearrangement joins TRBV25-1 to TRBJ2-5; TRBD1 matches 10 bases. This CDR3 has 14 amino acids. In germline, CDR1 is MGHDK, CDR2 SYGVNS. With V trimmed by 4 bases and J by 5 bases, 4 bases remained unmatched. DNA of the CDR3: TGTGCCAGCAGTGGGGACAGGGGAACGGAGACCCAGTACTTC. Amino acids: CASSGDRGTETQYF.

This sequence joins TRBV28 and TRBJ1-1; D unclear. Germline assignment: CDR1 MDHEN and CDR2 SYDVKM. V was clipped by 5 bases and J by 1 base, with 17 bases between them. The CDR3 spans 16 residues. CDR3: CASSMSTGYANTEAFF. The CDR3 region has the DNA TGTGCCAGCAGTATGTCGACTGGCTACGCGAACACTGAAGCTTTCTTT.

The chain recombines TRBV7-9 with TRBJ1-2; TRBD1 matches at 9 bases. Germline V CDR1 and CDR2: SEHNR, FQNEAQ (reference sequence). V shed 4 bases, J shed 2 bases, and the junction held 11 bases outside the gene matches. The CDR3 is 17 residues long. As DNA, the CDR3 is TGTGCCAGCAGCTCCTGGGGCACAGGGGGCCGAAACTATGGCTACACCTTC. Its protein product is CASSSWGTGGRNYGYTF.

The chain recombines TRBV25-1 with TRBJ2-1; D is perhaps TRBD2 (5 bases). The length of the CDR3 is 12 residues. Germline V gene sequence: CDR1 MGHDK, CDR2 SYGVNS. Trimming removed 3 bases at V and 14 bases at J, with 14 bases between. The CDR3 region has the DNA TGTGCCAGCAGTGATGTCGGGAACGTTAAGTTCTTC. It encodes CASSDVGNVKFF.

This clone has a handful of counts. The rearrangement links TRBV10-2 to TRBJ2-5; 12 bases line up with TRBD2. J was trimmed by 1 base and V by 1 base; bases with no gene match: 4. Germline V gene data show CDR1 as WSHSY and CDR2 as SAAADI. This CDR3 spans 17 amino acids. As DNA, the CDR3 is TGCGCCAGCAGTGAGTGGGCTAGCGGGGGGGCCCAAGAGACCCAGTACTTC. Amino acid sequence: CASSEWASGGAQETQYF.

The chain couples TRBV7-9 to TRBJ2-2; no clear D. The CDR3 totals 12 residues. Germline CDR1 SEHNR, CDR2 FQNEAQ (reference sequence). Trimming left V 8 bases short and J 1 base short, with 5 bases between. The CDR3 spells CASGMNTGELFF. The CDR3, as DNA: TGTGCCAGCGGAATGAACACCGGGGAGCTGTTTTTT.

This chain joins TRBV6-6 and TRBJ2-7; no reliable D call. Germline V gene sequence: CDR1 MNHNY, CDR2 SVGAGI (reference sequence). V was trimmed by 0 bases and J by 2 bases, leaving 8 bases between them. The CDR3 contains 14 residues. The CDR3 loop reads CASSYSGKTYEQYF. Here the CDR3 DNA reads TGTGCCAGCAGTTACTCGGGGAAGACCTACGAGCAGTACTTC.

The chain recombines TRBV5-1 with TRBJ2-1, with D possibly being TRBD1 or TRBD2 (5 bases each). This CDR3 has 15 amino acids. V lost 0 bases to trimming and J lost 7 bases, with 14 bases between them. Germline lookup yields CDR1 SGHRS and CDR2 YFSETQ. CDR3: CASSLALGTANEQFF. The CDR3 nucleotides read TGCGCCAGCAGCTTGGCCCTCGGGACCGCGAATGAGCAGTTCTTC.

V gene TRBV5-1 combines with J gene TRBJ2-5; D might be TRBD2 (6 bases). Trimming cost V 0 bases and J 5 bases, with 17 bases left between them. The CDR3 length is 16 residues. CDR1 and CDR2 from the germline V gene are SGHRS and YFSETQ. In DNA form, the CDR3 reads TGCGCCAGCAGCTTGGGCCTCGGAGGGGCGGGGGAGACCCAGTACTTC. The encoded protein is CASSLGLGGAGETQYF.

CDR3 nucleotide sequence: TGTGCCAGCAGCAAAGGACCCGCCGGGACCCAGTACTTC. Protein product: CASSKGPAGTQYF. This sequence joins TRBV7-2 and TRBJ2-5; D unclear. The germline gives CDR1 SGHTA, CDR2 FQGNSA. With 5 bases removed from V and 7 bases from J, the gap between germline ends came to 14 bases. The CDR3 length is 13 residues.

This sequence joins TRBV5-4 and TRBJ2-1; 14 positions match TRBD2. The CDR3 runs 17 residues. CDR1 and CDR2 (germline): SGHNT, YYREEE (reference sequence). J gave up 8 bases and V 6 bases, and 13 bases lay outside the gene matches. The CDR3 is CASIKGLAGARGHEQFF. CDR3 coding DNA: TGTGCCAGCATCAAGGGACTAGCGGGGGCCCGAGGGCATGAGCAGTTCTTC.

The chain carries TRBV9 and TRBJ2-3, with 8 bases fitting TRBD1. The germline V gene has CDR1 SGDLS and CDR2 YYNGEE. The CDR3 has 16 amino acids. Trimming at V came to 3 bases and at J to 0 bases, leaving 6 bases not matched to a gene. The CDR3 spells CASSAHHRGSTDTQYF. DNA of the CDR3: TGTGCCAGCAGCGCCCACCACAGGGGGAGCACAGATACGCAGTATTTT.

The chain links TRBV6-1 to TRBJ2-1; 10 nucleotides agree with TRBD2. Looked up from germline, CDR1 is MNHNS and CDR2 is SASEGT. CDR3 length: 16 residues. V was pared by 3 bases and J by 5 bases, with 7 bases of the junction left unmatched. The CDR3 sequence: CASSDLSGRLNNEQFF. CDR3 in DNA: TGTGCCAGCAGTGACCTTAGCGGGAGGCTAAACAATGAGCAGTTCTTC.

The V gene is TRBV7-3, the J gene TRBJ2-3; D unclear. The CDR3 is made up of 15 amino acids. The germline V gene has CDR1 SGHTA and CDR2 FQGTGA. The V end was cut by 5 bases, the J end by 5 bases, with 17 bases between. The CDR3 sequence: CASSQEGSGGDTQYF. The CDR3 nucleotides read TGTGCCAGCAGCCAAGAAGGGTCAGGTGGAGATACGCAGTATTTT.

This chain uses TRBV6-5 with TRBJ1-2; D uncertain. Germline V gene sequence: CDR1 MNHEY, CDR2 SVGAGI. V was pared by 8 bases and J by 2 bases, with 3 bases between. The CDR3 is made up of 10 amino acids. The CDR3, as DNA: TGTGCCAGCTACAACTATGGCTACACCTTC. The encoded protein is CASYNYGYTF.

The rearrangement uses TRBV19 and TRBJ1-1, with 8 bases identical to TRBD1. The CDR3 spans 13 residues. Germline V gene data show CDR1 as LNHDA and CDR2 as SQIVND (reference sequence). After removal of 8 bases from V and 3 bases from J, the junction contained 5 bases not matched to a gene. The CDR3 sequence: CASRTGIYTEAFF. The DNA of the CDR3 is TGTGCCAGTCGGACAGGGATATACACTGAAGCTTTCTTT.

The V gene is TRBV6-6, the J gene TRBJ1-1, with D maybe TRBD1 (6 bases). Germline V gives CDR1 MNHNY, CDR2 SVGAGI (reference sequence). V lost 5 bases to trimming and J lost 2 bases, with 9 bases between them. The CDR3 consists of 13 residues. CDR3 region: CASSQTGNTEAFF. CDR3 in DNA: TGTGCCAGCAGTCAGACAGGAAACACTGAAGCTTTCTTT.